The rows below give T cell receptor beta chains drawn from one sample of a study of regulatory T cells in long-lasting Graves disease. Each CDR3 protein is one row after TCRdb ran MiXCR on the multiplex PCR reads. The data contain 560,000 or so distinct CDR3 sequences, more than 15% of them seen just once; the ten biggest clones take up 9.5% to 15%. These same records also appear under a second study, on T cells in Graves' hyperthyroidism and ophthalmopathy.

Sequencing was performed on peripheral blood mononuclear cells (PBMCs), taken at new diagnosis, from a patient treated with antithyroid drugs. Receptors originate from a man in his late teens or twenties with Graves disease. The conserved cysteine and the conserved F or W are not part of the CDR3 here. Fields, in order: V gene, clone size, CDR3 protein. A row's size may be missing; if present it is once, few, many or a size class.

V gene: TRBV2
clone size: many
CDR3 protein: ATLKTGAGNTIY

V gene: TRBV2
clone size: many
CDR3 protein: ASSSTSFADTQY

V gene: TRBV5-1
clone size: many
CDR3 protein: ASSLGASTEAF

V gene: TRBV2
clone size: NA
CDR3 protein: ASSEGEKRGYT

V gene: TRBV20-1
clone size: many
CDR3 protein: SATDRGFYEQY

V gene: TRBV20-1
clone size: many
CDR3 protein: SVHSRGGYEQY

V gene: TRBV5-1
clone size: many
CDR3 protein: ASSADRTDTQY

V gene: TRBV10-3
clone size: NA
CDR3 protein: AIEGGNYEQY

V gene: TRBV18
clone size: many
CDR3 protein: ASSPRPLADQETQY

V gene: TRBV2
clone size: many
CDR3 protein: ASSEDRLSTYEQY

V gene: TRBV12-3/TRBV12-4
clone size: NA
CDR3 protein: ASRGPRQGHEQY

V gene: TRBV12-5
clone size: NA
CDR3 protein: ASGLVRDVLQPQH

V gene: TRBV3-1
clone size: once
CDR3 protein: ASSHSRGTHGYT

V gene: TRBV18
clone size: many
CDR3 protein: ASSGTGTQETQY

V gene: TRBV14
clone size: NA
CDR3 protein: ASSPIDRGLSNYNEQF

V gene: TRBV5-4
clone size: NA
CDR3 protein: ASSLGIQGAGTGELF

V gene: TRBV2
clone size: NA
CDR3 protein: ASSLIRHGPGYNEQF

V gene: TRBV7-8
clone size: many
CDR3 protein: ASSLARDYSYEQY

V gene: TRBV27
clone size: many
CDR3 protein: ASSLSWTGQGGYT

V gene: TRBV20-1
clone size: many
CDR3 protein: SALRRKTEAF

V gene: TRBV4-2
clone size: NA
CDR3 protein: ASSQDQGRLAGTGELF

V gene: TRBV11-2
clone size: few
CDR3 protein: ASSLRALNTEAF

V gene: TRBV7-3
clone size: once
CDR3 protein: ASSLLASGRVRGNEQS